The 10 T cell receptor beta chains listed next were all sequenced from one sample in a study of T cells after yellow fever vaccination. TCRdb ran MiXCR on the 5' RACE reads and lists one entry per CDR3 protein. This sample carries just over 250,000 distinct CDR3 sequences, about 5.2% of them seen once, and the ten largest clones take around 3.5%. Here the sequenced sample was CD4+ T cells sorted from PBMCs, taken on the day of the yellow fever booster vaccination. The receptors shown here come from a man aged 18 to 30 who received the YFV17D yellow fever vaccine.

This clonotype was counted many times. This chain connects TRBV27 to TRBJ2-2, with TRBD1 as a possible D gene (7 bases). Germline loops: CDR1 MNHEY, CDR2 SMNVEV (reference sequence). Trimming removed 10 bases at V and 0 bases at J, with 12 bases between. The length of the CDR3 is 14 residues. CDR3 nucleotides: TGTGCCACCCGCGGGACAGCGAACACCGGGGAGCTGTTTTTT. As protein: CATRGTANTGELFF.

This clonotype appeared many times. The V and J genes are TRBV9 and TRBJ1-5, with D perhaps TRBD1 (5 bases). V lost 4 bases and J lost 0, with 14 bases in between. The CDR3 consists of 16 residues. The germline V gene has CDR1 SGDLS and CDR2 YYNGEE. The CDR3 is CASSPPAGGSNQPQHF. The CDR3 DNA reads TGTGCCAGCAGCCCTCCGGCCGGGGGTAGCAATCAGCCCCAGCATTTT. Filled out from reference TRBV9 and TRBJ1-5, the complete variable domain reads DSGVTQTPKHLITATGQRVTLRCSPRSGDLSVYWYQQSLDQGLQFLIQYYNGEERAKGNILERFSAQQFPDLHSELNLSSLELGDSALYFCASSPPAGGSNQPQHFGDGTRLSIL.

This clonotype was detected only a few times. The rearrangement links TRBV12-3 or TRBV12-4 to TRBJ2-1; the D gene is possibly TRBD2 (6 bases). V lost 5 bases and J lost 0, with 11 bases in between. This CDR3 spans 15 amino acids. This chain's CDR3 is CASSGTGSSYNEQFF. The CDR3 nucleotides are TGTGCCAGCAGTGGGACTGGGAGCTCCTACAATGAGCAGTTCTTC.

CDR3 DNA: TGTGCCAGCAGTTACCGCGGCAGCAATTCACCCCTCCACTTT. Its protein is CASSYRGSNSPLHF. V is TRBV6-2 or TRBV6-3 and J is TRBJ1-6; D gene unclear. Trimming cost V 2 bases and J 7 bases, with 9 bases left between them. Germline-derived CDR1 and CDR2 are MNHEY and SVGEGT. The CDR3 runs to 14 residues.

This clonotype was observed many times. This chain uses TRBV5-6 with TRBJ2-6; the D gene is possibly TRBD1 (6 bases). V lost 3 bases and J lost 4, with 11 bases in between. This CDR3 region has 15 residues. The germline V gene has CDR1 SGHDT and CDR2 YYEEEE. The CDR3 DNA follows: TGTGCCAGCAGCTCGACAGGCGCAGGGGCCAACGTCCTGACTTTC. This sequence encodes CASSSTGAGANVLTF.

This clonotype was seen only a few times. The V gene is TRBV11-3, the J gene TRBJ2-2; 8 bases agree with TRBD1. The CDR3 is 18 residues long. J gave up 6 bases and V 1 base, and 13 bases lay outside the gene matches. Germline loops: CDR1 SGHNT, CDR2 YENEEA. Here the CDR3 DNA reads TGTGCCAGCAGCTTAGGGCCAGGGGGCCGGGGCGAGGCCGGGGAGCTGTTTTTT. Protein sequence: CASSLGPGGRGEAGELFF.

This clonotype was detected only a few times. V usage is TRBV10-3 and J usage is TRBJ2-3; weak D call: TRBD2 (5 bases). The CDR3 is 16 amino acids. Germline CDR1 and CDR2: ENHRY and SYGVKD. V lost 0 bases and J lost 0, with 10 bases in between. Here the CDR3 DNA reads TGTGCCATCAGTGAGTCAGAGGGCCTAAGCACAGATACGCAGTATTTT. Encoded protein: CAISESEGLSTDTQYF.

This clonotype was counted many times. V usage is TRBV5-1 and J usage is TRBJ2-1; 9 bases line up with TRBD1. The CDR3 totals 15 residues. With 3 bases clipped from V and 6 bases from J, the junction kept 7 bases outside the gene matches. Germline V gene data show CDR1 as SGHRS and CDR2 as YFSETQ. CDR3 protein: CASSSPGQGGNEQFF. CDR3 bases: TGCGCCAGCAGCTCCCCGGGACAGGGAGGCAATGAGCAGTTCTTC.

J is TRBJ1-6 and V is TRBV5-1, with 8 nucleotides matching TRBD1. The germline CDR1 and CDR2 sequences are SGHRS and YFSETQ. The length of the CDR3 is 14 residues. Unmatched junction bases numbered 7, after V lost 7 bases and J lost 7 bases. CDR3 region: CASGLDRENSPLHF. CDR3 DNA: TGCGCCAGCGGGCTGGACAGGGAGAATTCACCCCTCCACTTT. The full variable domain, its missing parts supplied by reference TRBV5-1 and TRBJ1-6, is KAGVTQTPRYLIKTRGQQVTLSCSPISGHRSVSWYQQTPGQGLQFLFEYFSETQRNKGNFPGRFSGRQFSNSRSEMNVSTLELGDSALYLCASGLDRENSPLHFGNGTRLTVT.

This clonotype was picked up many times. The chain has TRBV15 and TRBJ2-7; D gene uncertain. The germline CDR1 and CDR2 sequences are LNHNV and YYDKDF (reference sequence). The CDR3 spans 13 residues. Trimming took 0 bases from V and 6 from J, leaving 9 bases between them. Here the CDR3 reads CATSRDTTGEQYF. The CDR3 region has the DNA TGTGCCACCAGCAGAGATACGACGGGCGAGCAGTACTTC.